This T cell receptor (beta chain) is from a study of OX40 agonist ivuxolimab in advanced cancers. Study-wide background: The patients got ivuxolimab, which is an agonistic anti-OX40 (CD134) antibody.

Produced via immunoSEQ multiplex PCR; TCRdb's table is partial and in-frame only. The data contain 35,000 to 50,000 clones, just over 85% of them seen just once; the ten biggest clones take up 20% to 25%. The CDR3 is 16 residues long. The germline gives CDR1 MDHEN, CDR2 SYDVKM. Losses at the gene ends were 10 bases for V and 3 bases for J; bases not matched to a gene: 12. The TCR sequence derives from an adult with an advanced solid tumor such as melanoma, head and neck, liver or kidney cancer. The chain joins TRBV28 to TRBJ1-2; 12 positions agree with TRBD1. The sequences come from CD4+ or CD8+ T cells sorted from blood, collected in a trial of the OX40 agonist ivuxolimab. The CDR3 region has the DNA TGTGCCACCTACTCCCGGGACAGGGGGCCGGACTATGGCTACACCTTC. Residues: CATYSRDRGPDYGYTF.